This TCR beta chain was recorded in a study of T cell changes during pregnancy in multiple sclerosis. Assay used: immunoSEQ multiplex PCR; TCRdb lists only in-frame clones, some missing. The sample consists of roughly 61,000 clones, 90% to 95% of them appearing once. Germline V gives CDR1 ENHRY, CDR2 SYGVKD. The V and J ends lost 3 bases and 5 bases, in that order; junction bases with no gene match: 9. The CDR3 covers 16 residues. This sample comprised peripheral blood, obtained after pregnancy. The clonotype was recovered from a female donor with multiple sclerosis, enrolled in a pregnancy study. This chain uses TRBV10-3 with TRBJ2-2; the match to TRBD1 covers 7 bases. Here the CDR3 reads CAISDQTGLGTGELFF. Written as DNA, the CDR3 is TGTGCCATCAGTGACCAGACAGGGCTCGGAACCGGGGAGCTGTTTTTT.